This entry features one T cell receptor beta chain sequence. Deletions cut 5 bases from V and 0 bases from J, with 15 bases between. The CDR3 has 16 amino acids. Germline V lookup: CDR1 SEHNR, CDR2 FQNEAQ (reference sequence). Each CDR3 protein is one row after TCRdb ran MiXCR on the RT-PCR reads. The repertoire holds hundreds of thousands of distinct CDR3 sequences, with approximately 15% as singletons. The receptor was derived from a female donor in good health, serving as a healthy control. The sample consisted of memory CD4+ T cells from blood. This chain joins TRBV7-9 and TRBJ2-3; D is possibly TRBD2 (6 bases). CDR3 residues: CASSPTVAASTDTQYF. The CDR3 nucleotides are TGTGCCAGCAGCCCAACGGTAGCGGCAAGCACAGATACGCAGTATTTT. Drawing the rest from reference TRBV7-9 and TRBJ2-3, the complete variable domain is DTGVSQNPRHKITKRGQNVTFRCDPISEHNRLYWYRQTLGQGPEFLTYFQNEAQLEKSRLLSDRFSAERPKGSFSTLEIQRTEQGDSAMYLCASSPTVAASTDTQYFGPGTRLTVL.